These 20 T cell receptor beta chains originate from one sample sequenced in a study of blood T cell repertoires in COVID-19. This table comes from immunoSEQ multiplex PCR, and its TCRdb copy is limited to in-frame clones, with some not included. This table has about 230,000 clones, 85% to 90% appearing once. Material: peripheral blood. The source is a man aged 45-65 years with COVID-19, enrolled during active disease.

The chain employs TRBV10-3 and TRBJ1-4; D is undetermined. Per germline, CDR1 ENHRY and CDR2 SYGVKD. V was cut by 10 bases and J by 8 bases, with 20 bases left in between. This CDR3 comprises 14 residues. The CDR3 DNA is TGTGCCACCCGGCCCGGGGATCGAGAGGAAAAACTGTTTTTT. Protein product: CATRPGDREEKLFF.

The rearrangement links TRBV28 to TRBJ2-7; TRBD1 matches 8 bases. Germline CDR1 reads MDHEN; CDR2 reads SYDVKM. The J segment lost 3 bases and the V segment lost 3 bases, leaving 7 bases of the junction unmatched. The CDR3 length is 15 residues. Written as DNA, the CDR3 is TGTGCCAGCAGTTTTGGACAGGGTGCGTTCTACGAGCAGTACTTC. It specifies CASSFGQGAFYEQYF. Based on the CDR3 plus reference TRBV28 and TRBJ2-7, the full variable domain is DVKVTQSSRYLVKRTGEKVFLECVQDMDHENMFWYRQDPGLGLRLIYFSYDVKMKEKGDIPEGYSVSREKKERFSLILESASTNQTSMYLCASSFGQGAFYEQYFGPGTRLTVT.

The chain links TRBV6-2 or TRBV6-3 to TRBJ1-1; tentatively, D is TRBD1 (5 bases). Trimming took 4 bases from V and 0 from J, leaving 9 bases between them. Germline V CDR1 and CDR2: MNHEY, SVGEGT. CDR3 size: 14 residues. CDR3 sequence (DNA): TGTGCCAGCAGTTGGACAAATATGAACACTGAAGCTTTCTTT. Its protein product is CASSWTNMNTEAFF.

The chain is built from TRBV25-1 and TRBJ1-6; D is undetermined. Germline V lookup: CDR1 MGHDK, CDR2 SYGVNS. Trimming pared 3 bases from V and 9 bases from J, leaving 6 bases between. CDR3 size: 12 residues. DNA for the CDR3: TGTGCCAGCAGTGACCGTCTTTCACCCCTCCACTTT. Its translation: CASSDRLSPLHF.

V and J are TRBV5-6 and TRBJ2-7, with 8 nucleotides matching TRBD1. Trimming cost V 1 base and J 5 bases; bases outside gene matches: 5. This CDR3 contains 14 residues. CDR1 SGHDT and CDR2 YYEEEE come from the germline V gene. As DNA, the CDR3 is TGTGCCAGCAGCTTGCAGGGGGCTTCCCACGAGCAGTACTTC. Its protein is CASSLQGASHEQYF.

The chain couples TRBV5-6 to TRBJ1-4; no reliable D call. V was clipped by 0 bases and J by 7 bases, with 13 bases between them. The germline V gene encodes CDR1 SGHDT and CDR2 YYEEEE. The CDR3 sequence is 15 residues long. Here the CDR3 reads CASSLGSGLREKLFF. DNA of the CDR3: TGTGCCAGCAGCTTGGGGTCGGGGTTACGTGAAAAACTGTTTTTT.

This rearrangement joins TRBV7-3 to TRBJ1-5; no clear D gene. CDR1 is SGHTA, CDR2 FQGTGA, per germline. Trimming stripped 4 bases from V and 5 bases from J, with 9 bases between. CDR3 length equals 13 residues. As DNA, the CDR3 is TGTGCCAGCAGCTCCCGGTTAGATCAGCCCCAGCATTTT. This gives the protein CASSSRLDQPQHF.

V and J are TRBV18 and TRBJ2-2; 7 nucleotides line up with TRBD1. With V trimmed by 3 bases and J by 6 bases, 7 bases remained unmatched. CDR1 and CDR2 (germline): KGHSH, LQKENI. This CDR3 has 15 residues. The CDR3 protein is CASSPGQQRAGELFF. The CDR3 DNA is TGTGCCAGCTCACCGGGACAGCAAAGGGCCGGGGAGCTGTTTTTT.

This clone was detected a few times. The chain uses TRBV2 and TRBJ1-5; 9 bases are shared with TRBD1. Trimming took 6 bases from V and 4 from J; bases not matched to a gene: 7. There are 15 residues in the CDR3. The V gene's germline CDR1 is SNHLY and CDR2 FYNNEI. The CDR3 DNA follows: TGTGCCAGCAGCAAGCTACAGGGGGCGAATCAGCCCCAGCATTTT. Residues: CASSKLQGANQPQHF.

This clone occurred a few times. V gene TRBV6-1 combines with J gene TRBJ2-3; D is undetermined. V lost 1 base to trimming and J lost 2 bases, with 10 bases between them. The germline gives CDR1 MNHNS, CDR2 SASEGT. The CDR3 contains 15 residues. CDR3: CASSEDTLSTDTQYF. The CDR3 DNA reads TGTGCCAGCAGTGAAGACACACTATCCACAGATACGCAGTATTTT.

The DNA of the CDR3 is TGTGCCAGCAGTTTTATCGGGGAGCAGTTCTTC. The encoded protein is CASSFIGEQFF. J is TRBJ2-1 and V is TRBV28; D is uncertain. Germline loops: CDR1 MDHEN, CDR2 SYDVKM. The CDR3 runs to 11 residues. Trimming cost V 3 bases and J 10 bases, with 7 bases left between them. Together with reference TRBV28 and TRBJ2-1, the CDR3 gives the full variable domain: DVKVTQSSRYLVKRTGEKVFLECVQDMDHENMFWYRQDPGLGLRLIYFSYDVKMKEKGDIPEGYSVSREKKERFSLILESASTNQTSMYLCASSFIGEQFFGPGTRLTVL.

This sequence joins TRBV9 and TRBJ2-1; 9 nucleotides agree with TRBD2. The germline gives CDR1 SGDLS, CDR2 YYNGEE. The CDR3 has 15 amino acids. Unmatched junction bases numbered 7, after V lost 1 base and J lost 8 bases. CDR3 sequence reads: CASSVFSGSNHEQFF. In nucleotides, the CDR3 is TGTGCCAGCAGCGTATTTAGCGGGAGTAATCATGAGCAGTTCTTC.

This chain connects TRBV7-9 to TRBJ2-1; 9 nucleotides align to TRBD1. There are 17 residues in the CDR3. V dropped 0 bases and J dropped 1; count of bases not matched to a gene: 4. Germline V gene sequence: CDR1 SEHNR, CDR2 FQNEAQ (reference sequence). The CDR3 is CASSLATGGISYNEQFF. CDR3 nucleotide sequence: TGTGCCAGCAGCTTAGCGACAGGGGGGATTTCCTACAATGAGCAGTTCTTC.

This chain uses TRBV25-1 with TRBJ2-5; 7 positions match TRBD2. The V gene end was trimmed by 5 bases and the J gene end by 1 base; junction bases not matched to a gene: 10. Germline V gives CDR1 MGHDK, CDR2 SYGVNS. This CDR3 is built from 16 residues. The CDR3 DNA follows: TGTGCCAGCAGTATCCGTGGGGGGGGGATCCAAGAGACCCAGTACTTC. Protein: CASSIRGGGIQETQYF. The entire variable domain, with the rest obtained from reference TRBV25-1 and TRBJ2-5, is as follows: EADIYQTPRYLVIGTGKKITLECSQTMGHDKMYWYQQDPGMELHLIHYSYGVNSTEKGDLSSESTVSRIRTEHFPLTLESARPSHTSQYLCASSIRGGGIQETQYFGPGTRLLVL.

The V call is TRBV29-1, the J call TRBJ1-1; D is unresolved. Trimming took 8 bases from V and 1 from J, leaving 11 bases between them. CDR1 is SQVTM and CDR2 is ANQGSEA in the germline V gene. CDR3 length equals 12 residues. This CDR3 reads CSNLAENTEAFF. The CDR3, as DNA: TGCAGCAATCTAGCCGAGAACACTGAAGCTTTCTTT.

This chain connects TRBV20-1 to TRBJ1-5; TRBD1 matches 7 bases. V lost 3 bases and J lost 5; bases outside the gene matches: 7. The CDR3 is 14 residues long. Germline V gene data show CDR1 as DFQATT and CDR2 as SNEGSKA (reference sequence). Here the CDR3 reads CSASRNRGDQPQHF. The CDR3 region has the DNA TGCAGTGCTAGTCGTAACAGGGGTGATCAGCCCCAGCATTTT.

V gene TRBV27 combines with J gene TRBJ2-3, with 7 bases lining up with TRBD1. V lost 6 bases, J lost 0 bases, and 3 bases stayed unmatched. Germline assignment: CDR1 MNHEY and CDR2 SMNVEV (reference sequence). The CDR3 contains 14 residues. CDR3 nucleotides: TGTGCCAGCAGGAGACAGGGTAGCACAGATACGCAGTATTTT. It translates to CASRRQGSTDTQYF.

This chain links TRBV19 with TRBJ2-1; 10 positions match TRBD2. The CDR3 consists of 16 residues. V shed 3 bases, J shed 5 bases, and the junction held 7 bases outside the gene matches. CDR1 and CDR2 (germline): LNHDA, SQIVND (reference sequence). CDR3 nucleotides: TGTGCCAGTAGTATTCTTCGGACTAGCGGAAACAATGAGCAGTTCTTC. This sequence encodes CASSILRTSGNNEQFF. Full variable domain (remainder filled in from reference TRBV19 and TRBJ2-1): DGGITQSPKYLFRKEGQNVTLSCEQNLNHDAMYWYRQDPGQGLRLIYYSQIVNDFQKGDIAEGYSVSREKKESFPLTVTSAQKNPTAFYLCASSILRTSGNNEQFFGPGTRLTVL.

This chain connects TRBV7-2 to TRBJ1-1, with D possibly matching TRBD1 (5 bases). V dropped 4 bases and J dropped 0 bases, with 12 bases sitting between them. From germline, CDR1 is SGHTA and CDR2 FQGNSA. This CDR3 comprises 15 residues. CDR3 DNA sequence: TGTGCCAGCAGCTCTGCCGGGACTTTGAACACTGAAGCTTTCTTT. The encoded protein is CASSSAGTLNTEAFF.

The rearrangement joins TRBV5-1 to TRBJ2-7, with 7 bases lining up with TRBD2. V was clipped by 0 bases and J by 0 bases; unmatched bases: 9. The germline V gene encodes CDR1 SGHRS and CDR2 YFSETQ. The CDR3 length is 17 residues. CDR3: CASSLDVLSGTSYEQYF. DNA for the CDR3: TGCGCCAGCAGCTTGGACGTGTTAAGCGGGACCTCCTACGAGCAGTACTTC.